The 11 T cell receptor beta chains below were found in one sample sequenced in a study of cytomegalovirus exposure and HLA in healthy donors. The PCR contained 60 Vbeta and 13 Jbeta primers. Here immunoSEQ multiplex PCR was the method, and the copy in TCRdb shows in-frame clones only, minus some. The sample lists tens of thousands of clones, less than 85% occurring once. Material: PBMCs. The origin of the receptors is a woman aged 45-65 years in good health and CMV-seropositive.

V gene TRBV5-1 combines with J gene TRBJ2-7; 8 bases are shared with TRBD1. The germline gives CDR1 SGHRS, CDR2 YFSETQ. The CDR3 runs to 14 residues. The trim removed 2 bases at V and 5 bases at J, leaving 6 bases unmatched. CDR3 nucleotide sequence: TGCGCCAGCAGCTTCGGACAGGGAGACCACGAGCAGTACTTC. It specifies CASSFGQGDHEQYF. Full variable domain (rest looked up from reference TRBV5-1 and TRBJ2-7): KAGVTQTPRYLIKTRGQQVTLSCSPISGHRSVSWYQQTPGQGLQFLFEYFSETQRNKGNFPGRFSGRQFSNSRSEMNVSTLELGDSALYLCASSFGQGDHEQYFGPGTRLTVT.

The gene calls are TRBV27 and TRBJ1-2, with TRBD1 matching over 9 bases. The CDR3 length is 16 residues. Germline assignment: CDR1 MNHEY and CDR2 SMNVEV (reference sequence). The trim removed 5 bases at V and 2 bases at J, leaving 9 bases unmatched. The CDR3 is CASSPSTGQGNYGYTF. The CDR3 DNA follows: TGTGCCAGCAGTCCCTCTACGGGACAGGGAAACTATGGCTACACCTTC.

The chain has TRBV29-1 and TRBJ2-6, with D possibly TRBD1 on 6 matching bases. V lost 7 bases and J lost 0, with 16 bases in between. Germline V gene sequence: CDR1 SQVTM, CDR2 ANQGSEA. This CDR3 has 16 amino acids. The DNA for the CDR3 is TGCAGCGCCTGGAACAGGGAGAGCTCTGGGGCCAACGTCCTGACTTTC. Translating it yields CSAWNRESSGANVLTF.

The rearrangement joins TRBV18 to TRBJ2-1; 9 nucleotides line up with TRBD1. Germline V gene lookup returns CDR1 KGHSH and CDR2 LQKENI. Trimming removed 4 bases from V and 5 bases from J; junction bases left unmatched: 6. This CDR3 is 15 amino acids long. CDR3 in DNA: TGTGCCAGCTCACTGCCCGGGACAGGGAACAATGAGCAGTTCTTC. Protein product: CASSLPGTGNNEQFF.

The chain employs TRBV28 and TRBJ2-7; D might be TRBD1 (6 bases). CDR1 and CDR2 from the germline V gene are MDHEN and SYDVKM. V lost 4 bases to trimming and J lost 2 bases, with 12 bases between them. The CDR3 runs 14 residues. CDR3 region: CASSSHGGPYEQYF. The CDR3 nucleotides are TGTGCCAGCAGTTCCCATGGGGGCCCCTACGAGCAGTACTTC.

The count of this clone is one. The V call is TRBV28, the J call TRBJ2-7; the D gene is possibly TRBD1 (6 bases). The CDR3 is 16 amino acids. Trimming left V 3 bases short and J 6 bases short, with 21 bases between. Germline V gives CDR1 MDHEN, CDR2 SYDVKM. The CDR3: CASSLMGVGGPREQYF. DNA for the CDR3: TGTGCCAGCAGTTTGATGGGGGTTGGGGGCCCCCGCGAGCAGTACTTC.

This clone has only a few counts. CDR3 nucleotide sequence: TGCGCCAGCAGCTTCTCAGGCCCTAATAGCTATGGCTACACCTTC. Its translation is CASSFSGPNSYGYTF. The J gene is TRBJ1-2, the V gene TRBV5-1; D unclear. Germline V CDR1 and CDR2: SGHRS, YFSETQ. The length of the CDR3 is 15 residues. V was trimmed by 2 bases and J by 4 bases, leaving 15 bases between them.

For the CDR3, the DNA is TGCAGTGCTCCCCCCGGAGATACGCAGTATTTT. Amino acids: CSAPPGDTQYF. This chain joins TRBV20-1 and TRBJ2-3, with unresolved D. Trimming cost V 5 bases and J 5 bases, with 8 bases left between them. The CDR3 is 11 amino acids. Germline values: CDR1 DFQATT, CDR2 SNEGSKA (reference sequence).

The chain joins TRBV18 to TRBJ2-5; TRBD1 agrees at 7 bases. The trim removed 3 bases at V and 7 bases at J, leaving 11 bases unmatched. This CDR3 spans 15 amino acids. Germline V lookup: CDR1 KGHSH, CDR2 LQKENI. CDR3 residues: CASSPSDRVVGTQYF. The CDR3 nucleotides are TGTGCCAGCTCACCCTCCGACAGGGTGGTGGGGACCCAGTACTTC. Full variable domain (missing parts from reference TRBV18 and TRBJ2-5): NAGVMQNPRHLVRRRGQEARLRCSPMKGHSHVYWYRQLPEEGLKFMVYLQKENIIDESGMPKERFSAEFPKEGPSILRIQQVVRGDSAAYFCASSPSDRVVGTQYFGPGTRLLVL.

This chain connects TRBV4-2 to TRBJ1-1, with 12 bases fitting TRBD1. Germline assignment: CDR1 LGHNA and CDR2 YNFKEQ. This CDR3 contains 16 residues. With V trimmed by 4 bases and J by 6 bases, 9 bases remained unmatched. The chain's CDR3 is CASSPSLGQGAPEAFF. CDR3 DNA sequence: TGTGCCAGCAGCCCTAGTTTGGGACAGGGGGCTCCTGAAGCTTTCTTT.

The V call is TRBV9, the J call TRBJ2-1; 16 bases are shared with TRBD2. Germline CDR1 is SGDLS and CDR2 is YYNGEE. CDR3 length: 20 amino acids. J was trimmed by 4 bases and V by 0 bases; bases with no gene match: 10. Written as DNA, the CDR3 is TGTGCCAGCAGCGTAGCTGGGCTCCAGGGACTAGCGGGAGGGTACAATGAGCAGTTCTTC. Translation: CASSVAGLQGLAGGYNEQFF.